The clone carrying this TCR beta chain was recorded a few times. Its matching antigen is unknown. The sample is drawn from a study of T cell responses to AZD1222 COVID-19 vaccine. Whole-study context: Investigators merged groups given second doses at roughly 4 or roughly 12 weeks. The study, taken as a whole, reports: Distributed over spike, vaccine-associated CD4 TCRs predominated at 160-218 and 743-854. In the spike-specific TCR repertoire, nearly half reportedly target unmutated variant regions.

The method was immunoSEQ multiplex PCR; TCRdb's version includes in-frame clones alone and lacks a portion of them. The sample consists of about 99,000 clones, 91% of them appearing once. Germline loops: CDR1 MDHEN, CDR2 SYDVKM. The length of the CDR3 is 14 residues. Trimming removed 5 bases at V and 1 base at J, with 11 bases between. This TCR was recovered from an adult in good health. The chain carries TRBV28 and TRBJ1-1; no clear D gene. Material: peripheral blood, obtained on day 0 of AZD1222 vaccination. The DNA of the CDR3 is TGTGCCAGCAGTGGATGGGCCGGGAACACTGAAGCTTTCTTT. It is translated as CASSGWAGNTEAFF.